The clone carrying this TCR beta chain was picked up a small number of times. It was from unfractionated whole blood that total RNA was extracted. This specimen belongs to a study of human T cells and chemical hapten exposure. The V gene's germline CDR1 is SGHAT and CDR2 FQNNGV. The CDR3 has 15 amino acids. The junction had 8 bases not matched to a gene; V was cut back by 8 bases and J by 4 bases. For the library, individual cDNA molecules each received unique molecular identifiers. In TCRdb, the reads were re-called with MiXCR into one record per CDR3 protein. The sample lists around 120,000 distinct CDR3 sequences, over 7% occurring once.

The sample comprised whole blood. V usage is TRBV11-2 and J usage is TRBJ2-3, with 11 positions matching TRBD2. The source of this sequence is a human donor in good health. Some clones in this sample may be carry-over from other donors' samples. The CDR3 protein is CASGLLAGVSDTQYF. The CDR3 bases are TGTGCCAGCGGATTACTAGCGGGAGTTTCAGATACGCAGTATTTT.